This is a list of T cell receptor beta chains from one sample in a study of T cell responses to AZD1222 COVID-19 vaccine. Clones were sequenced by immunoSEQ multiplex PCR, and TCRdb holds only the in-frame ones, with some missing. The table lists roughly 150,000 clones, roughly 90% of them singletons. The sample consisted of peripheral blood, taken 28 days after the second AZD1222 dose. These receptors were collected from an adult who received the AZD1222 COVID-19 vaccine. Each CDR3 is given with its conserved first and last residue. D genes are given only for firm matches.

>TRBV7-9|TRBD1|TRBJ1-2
TGTGCCAGCAGCCCCGGGACAGGGGCCTATGGCTACACCTTC
CASSPGTGAYGYTF
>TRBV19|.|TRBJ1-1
TGTGCCAGTAGGAGAATAGGCAGGGACACTGAAGCTTTCTTT
CASRRIGRDTEAFF
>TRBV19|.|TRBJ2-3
TGTGCCAGTAGTATCCGGCGGGACGGCACAGATACGCAGTATTTT
CASSIRRDGTDTQYF
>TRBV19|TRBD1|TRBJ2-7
TGTGCCAGTAGTATGGGGGACAGGACCTTTGCCGGTTCATCCTACGAGCAGTACTTC
CASSMGDRTFAGSSYEQYF
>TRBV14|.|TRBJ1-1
TGTGCCAGCAGCCAATTGGGCTACAACACTGAAGCTTTCTTT
CASSQLGYNTEAFF
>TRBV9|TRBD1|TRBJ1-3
TGTGCCAGCAGCGCGGGGCCGGGACAGGGAAACACCATATATTTT
CASSAGPGQGNTIYF
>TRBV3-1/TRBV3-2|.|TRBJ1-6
TGTGCCAGCAGCTACAGCGGGAGCTCCTATAATTCACCCCTCCACTTT
CASSYSGSSYNSPLHF
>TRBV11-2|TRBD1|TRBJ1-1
TGTGCCAGCAGCTTAGAGATGGGACAGAGATGGACTGAAGCTTTCTTT
CASSLEMGQRWTEAFF
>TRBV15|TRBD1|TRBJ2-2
TGTGCCACCAGCAGAGATGGGACAGGGATCGGGGAGCTGTTTTTT
CATSRDGTGIGELFF
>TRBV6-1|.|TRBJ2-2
TGTGCCAGCAGTGAAGCGCGCGCTTCTGGGGAGCTGTTTTTT
CASSEARASGELFF
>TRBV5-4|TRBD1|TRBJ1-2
TGTGCCAGCAGCAGGGGGCCCGACTCTAACTATGGCTACACCTTC
CASSRGPDSNYGYTF